The next 4 T cell receptor beta chains were all read from a single sample in a study of Graves' ophthalmopathy and Graves' hyperthyroidism. RNA transcripts were the source from which TCR beta CDR3 regions were amplified. HTBI-primed first-round RT-PCR preceded second-round multiplex PCR. TCRdb re-derived calls from the multiplex PCR reads in MiXCR, one entry per CDR3 protein. The table lists 150,000 or so distinct CDR3 sequences, over 35% of them singletons, with around 5.5% in the top ten. Material: peripheral blood. The source is a woman aged 40 to 50 with Graves' ophthalmopathy.

This clonotype appeared many times. This sequence joins TRBV12-3 or TRBV12-4 and TRBJ1-5; TRBD1 aligns across 7 bases. V trimming: 5 bases; J trimming: 4 bases; junction bases outside the gene matches: 11. This CDR3 comprises 16 residues. The CDR3 is CASSPKFRTGNQPQHF. Here the CDR3 DNA reads TGTGCCAGCAGTCCGAAGTTTCGGACAGGAAATCAGCCCCAGCATTTT.

This clonotype appeared a single time. The chain couples TRBV6-1 to TRBJ2-7, with TRBD1 identical over 8 bases. The CDR3 sequence is 14 residues long. From germline, CDR1 is MNHNS and CDR2 SASEGT. V was clipped by 6 bases and J by 1 base; unmatched bases: 5. The CDR3: CASRTGDLSYEQYF. The CDR3, as DNA: TGTGCCAGCAGGACAGGGGATTTATCCTACGAGCAGTACTTC.

This clonotype was recorded many times. V and J are TRBV11-3 and TRBJ1-1; a weak D match, TRBD1 (5 bases). CDR1 is SGHNT and CDR2 is YENEEA in the germline V gene. Between the trimmed V and J ends, which lost 4 bases and 5 bases, there was a span of 14 bases. The CDR3 loop spans 14 amino acids. CDR3 amino acids: CASSSGLEGTEAFF. In nucleotides, the CDR3 is TGTGCCAGCAGCTCCGGACTGGAGGGGACTGAAGCTTTCTTT.

At least ten counts were recorded for this clonotype. The gene calls are TRBV3-1 and TRBJ1-2; a possible D gene is TRBD1 (6 bases). Germline V CDR1 and CDR2: LGHDT, YNNKEL (reference sequence). The CDR3 has 15 amino acids. Trimming took off 4 bases at V and 4 bases at J, with 16 bases between the two ends. The CDR3 sequence: CASSLLQGGGYGYTF. The CDR3 DNA sequence: TGTGCCAGCAGCCTATTACAGGGCGGAGGCTATGGCTACACCTTC.